These 30 T cell receptor beta chains were all obtained from the same sample, sequenced in a study of Ad26.COV2.S vaccination and SARS-CoV-2 variants. Assay: immunoSEQ multiplex PCR; the TCRdb copy retains only in-frame clones and omits some. Of hundreds of thousands of clones listed, over 75% are singletons. This sample's treatment: around 19 received Ad26.COV2.S at low or high dose, single or two shots; a few received placebo; per-sample allocation not given. Day 63 after the first vaccine or placebo injection was the time point for sampling. The sample in question was peripheral blood, obtained in a trial of Ad26.COV2.S vaccine versus placebo. These receptors came from a person aged 18-60 years who received the Ad26.COV2.S COVID-19 vaccine or a placebo.

This chain uses TRBV4-1 with TRBJ2-7, with TRBD2 as a possible D gene (5 bases). The CDR3 has 15 amino acids. The germline gives CDR1 MGHRA, CDR2 YSYEKL. V was shortened by 1 base and J by 0 bases, with 10 bases between the two germline ends. CDR3 nucleotide sequence: TGCGCCAGCAGCCAAGCCCCGGGAAGCTCCTACGAGCAGTACTTC. The encoded protein is CASSQAPGSSYEQYF.

V usage is TRBV4-1 and J usage is TRBJ2-2, with D possibly being TRBD1 (5 bases). The germline V and J ends were trimmed by 4 bases and 6 bases, with 18 bases remaining between them. The CDR3 is 16 amino acids. Germline-derived CDR1 and CDR2 are MGHRA and YSYEKL. CDR3 nucleotides: TGCGCCAGCAGCCCGCTTACGACAGTATCTGCCGGGGAGCTGTTTTTT. Encoded protein: CASSPLTTVSAGELFF.

This clone was seen once. The rearrangement uses TRBV7-2 and TRBJ2-2; either TRBD1 or TRBD2 may fit D (5 bases each). Germline CDR1 SGHTA, CDR2 FQGNSA. The CDR3 consists of 14 residues. V lost 5 bases and J lost 2, with 9 bases in between. The CDR3 DNA reads TGTGCCAGCAGCCCCCGGGGCAACACCGGGGAGCTGTTTTTT. Its protein product is CASSPRGNTGELFF.

V is TRBV27 and J is TRBJ2-7; D is unclear. The CDR3 has 12 amino acids. Deletions cut 0 bases from V and 1 base from J, with 1 base between. Germline CDR1 reads MNHEY; CDR2 reads SMNVEV (reference sequence). The CDR3 DNA reads as TGTGCCAGCAGTTTATCTTCCTACGAGCAGTACTTC. Residues: CASSLSSYEQYF.

The sample holds a few counts of this clone. The chain uses TRBV6-5 and TRBJ1-4, with unresolved D. In germline, CDR1 is MNHEY, CDR2 SVGAGI. The V end lost 6 bases, the J end lost 5 bases, and 10 bases lay between the germline ends. This CDR3 spans 13 amino acids. The CDR3 DNA sequence: TGTGCCAGCAGCCGTACCCTCAATGAAAAACTGTTTTTT. Translating gives CASSRTLNEKLFF.

This clone appeared once. The gene calls are TRBV30 and TRBJ1-2; 8 bases line up with TRBD1. The CDR3 runs to 16 residues. Germline CDR1 and CDR2: GTSNPN and SVGIG (reference sequence). V trimming: 0 bases; J trimming: 4 bases; junction bases outside the gene matches: 10. CDR3 bases: TGTGCCTGGAGTGTACTCCCAGGGGGCGGCCCCTATGGCTACACCTTC. Encoded protein: CAWSVLPGGGPYGYTF. The full variable domain, in which reference TRBV30 and TRBJ1-2 provide the parts outside the CDR3, is SQTIHQWPATLVQPVGSPLSLECTVEGTSNPNLYWYRQAAGRGLQLLFYSVGIGQISSEVPQNLSASRPQDRQFILSSKKLLLSDSGFYLCAWSVLPGGGPYGYTFGSGTRLTVV.

The V gene is TRBV9, the J gene TRBJ2-3; no clear D gene. The CDR3 loop spans 13 amino acids. V lost 0 bases to trimming and J lost 8 bases, with 10 bases between them. Germline lookup yields CDR1 SGDLS and CDR2 YYNGEE. CDR3 nucleotide sequence: TGTGCCAGCAGCGTAGGGGAAAGTACTACGCAGTATTTT. This encodes CASSVGESTTQYF.

This clone was counted only a few times. The chain combines TRBV7-3 with TRBJ2-6; a possible D gene is TRBD2 (6 bases). Germline V gene data show CDR1 as SGHTA and CDR2 as FQGTGA. V lost 5 bases and J 2 bases, leaving 16 bases between the germline ends. The CDR3 contains 17 residues. The CDR3 protein is CASSPQSLATGANVLTF. The CDR3, as DNA: TGTGCCAGCAGCCCCCAGAGTCTAGCGACTGGGGCCAACGTCCTGACTTTC.

The chain is built from TRBV7-2 and TRBJ2-1, with 8 positions matching TRBD1. The CDR3 extends over 14 amino acids. Trimming cost V 4 bases and J 8 bases; bases outside gene matches: 7. Germline CDR1 is SGHTA and CDR2 is FQGNSA. The CDR3 DNA is TGTGCCAGCAGCTACACCTCGACAGGGGATGAGCAGTTCTTC. Encoded protein: CASSYTSTGDEQFF.

The J gene is TRBJ1-5, the V gene TRBV3-1 (or the pseudogene TRBV3-2), with D unresolved. The CDR3 length is 15 residues. Trimming pared 0 bases from V and 0 bases from J, leaving 6 bases between. Germline V lookup: CDR1 LGHDT, CDR2 YNNKEL (reference sequence). This CDR3 reads CASSQDLISNQPQHF. In nucleotides, the CDR3 is TGTGCCAGCAGCCAAGATCTCATTAGCAATCAGCCCCAGCATTTT.

The gene calls are TRBV10-3 and TRBJ2-2; D gene uncertain. The CDR3 covers 11 residues. Germline V gives CDR1 ENHRY, CDR2 SYGVKD. V gave up 6 bases and J gave up 6 bases, with 5 bases separating them. The CDR3 here is CAISEPGELFF. The CDR3 DNA reads as TGTGCCATCAGCGAACCCGGGGAGCTGTTTTTT.

The rearrangement joins TRBV6-1 to TRBJ2-7; D may match TRBD1 or TRBD2 (5 bases each). V dropped 2 bases and J dropped 5 bases, with 13 bases sitting between them. This CDR3 is 14 amino acids long. Germline CDR1 is MNHNS and CDR2 is SASEGT. The CDR3 protein is CASSETGWDHEQYF. The CDR3 DNA is TGTGCCAGCAGTGAAACCGGCTGGGACCACGAGCAGTACTTC.

The rearrangement links TRBV4-1 to TRBJ1-2; D gene uncertain. This CDR3 has 14 residues. V lost 0 bases and J lost 8, with 13 bases in between. In germline, CDR1 is MGHRA, CDR2 YSYEKL. CDR3 bases: TGCGCCAGCAGCCAAGAGGAAGGGTTCGGGGGCTACACCTTC. Translated, it gives CASSQEEGFGGYTF.

By sample fraction, this clone is large (0.1 to 1%). The chain carries TRBV7-9 and TRBJ2-2, with 9 bases lining up with TRBD2. The V gene's germline CDR1 is SEHNR and CDR2 FQNEAQ (reference sequence). The CDR3 is made up of 16 amino acids. Unmatched junction bases numbered 10, after V lost 1 base and J lost 10 bases. Written as DNA, the CDR3 is TGTGCCAGCAGCTTAGGAGACGGCGGGGGGGCCGTGGAGCTGTTTTTT. Amino acid sequence: CASSLGDGGGAVELFF.

The CDR3 DNA reads as TGTGCCAGCAGCTTGGGGGCCGGGACAGGGGCATACGAGCAGTACTTC. This gives the protein CASSLGAGTGAYEQYF. The V call is TRBV7-2, the J call TRBJ2-7, with 10 bases lining up with TRBD1. Trimming at V came to 3 bases and at J to 4 bases, leaving 9 bases not matched to a gene. The CDR3 runs 16 residues. The V gene's germline CDR1 is SGHTA and CDR2 FQGNSA.

V and J are TRBV27 and TRBJ2-7; TRBD2 is a possible D gene (7 bases). The CDR3 covers 13 residues. CDR1 and CDR2 (germline): MNHEY, SMNVEV (reference sequence). V lost 4 bases and J lost 3, with 10 bases in between. The CDR3 region is CASSSGGLYEQYF. The CDR3 nucleotides read TGTGCCAGCAGTTCCGGGGGGCTCTACGAGCAGTACTTC.

On this clone itself: Other DNA sequences in the same sample also yield this CDR3. The chain links TRBV12-3 or TRBV12-4 to TRBJ2-3; no definite D call. CDR3 length: 11 residues. V lost 2 bases, J lost 6 bases, and 3 bases lay in between. CDR3: CASSLSDTQYF. CDR3 bases: TGTGCCAGCAGTTTATCGGATACGCAGTATTTT.

In DNA form, the CDR3 reads TGTGCCAGCAGTTTCGGCGTGAGGCCCCAGCATTTT. As protein: CASSFGVRPQHF. The V and J genes are TRBV12-3 or TRBV12-4 and TRBJ1-5; unclear D gene. Deletions cut 3 bases from V and 9 bases from J, with 9 bases between. The CDR3 length is 12 residues.

The genes are TRBV12-3 or TRBV12-4 and TRBJ2-7, with TRBD1 matching 7 bases. The CDR3 is made up of 12 amino acids. Germline trimming cut 5 bases from V and 7 bases from J; bases unmatched to any gene: 5. CDR3: CASSASGGEQYF. DNA for the CDR3: TGTGCCAGCAGTGCCTCAGGGGGAGAGCAGTACTTC.

This clone occurred once. The V call is TRBV4-1, the J call TRBJ1-1; D call uncertain. Per germline, CDR1 MGHRA and CDR2 YSYEKL. Trimming cost V 4 bases and J 1 base, with 13 bases left between them. The CDR3 contains 15 residues. The CDR3 sequence: CASSPLWEKNTEAFF. The CDR3 DNA reads TGCGCCAGCAGCCCCCTCTGGGAGAAGAACACTGAAGCTTTCTTT.

The chain couples TRBV3-1 (or the pseudogene TRBV3-2) to TRBJ2-1; TRBD2 agrees at 15 bases. The CDR3 consists of 17 residues. Trimming took 3 bases from V and 6 from J; bases not matched to a gene: 6. Germline CDR1 is LGHDT and CDR2 is YNNKEL (reference sequence). CDR3 sequence (DNA): TGTGCCAGCAGCCACTCCAAGGGACTAGCGGGGGGCAATGAGCAGTTCTTC. The encoded protein is CASSHSKGLAGGNEQFF.

V gene TRBV19 combines with J gene TRBJ2-1, with D possibly being TRBD1 or TRBD2 (6 bases each). The V gene lost 2 bases and the J gene lost 0 bases, with 11 bases spanning the gap. CDR3 length: 16 amino acids. CDR1 and CDR2 from the germline V gene are LNHDA and SQIVND (reference sequence). The CDR3 DNA follows: TGTGCCAGTAGTATACCGGGGGCGGGCTCCTACAATGAGCAGTTCTTC. Its translation is CASSIPGAGSYNEQFF.

The rearrangement joins TRBV18 to TRBJ2-3; no clear D gene. This CDR3 is 17 amino acids long. Trimming cost V 3 bases and J 0 bases, with 16 bases left between them. Germline V CDR1 and CDR2: KGHSH, LQKENI. CDR3 amino acids: CASSPADGRPSTDTQYF. In nucleotides, the CDR3 is TGTGCCAGCTCACCTGCCGATGGACGTCCTAGCACAGATACGCAGTATTTT.

The chain links TRBV11-2 to TRBJ1-2, with D perhaps matching TRBD1 (5 bases). CDR3 length: 14 amino acids. Per the germline V gene, CDR1 is SGHAT and CDR2 is FQNNGV. Trimming removed 3 bases at V and 7 bases at J, with 15 bases between. The CDR3 DNA is TGTGCCAGCAGCTTCCCAGGGTTAGGTTCTGGCTACACCTTC. This translates into CASSFPGLGSGYTF. Full variable domain (missing parts from reference TRBV11-2 and TRBJ1-2): EAGVAQSPRYKIIEKRQSVAFWCNPISGHATLYWYQQILGQGPKLLIQFQNNGVVDDSQLPKDRFSAERLKGVDSTLKIQPAKLEDSAVYLCASSFPGLGSGYTFGSGTRLTVV.

The chain is built from TRBV5-4 and TRBJ2-6; tentatively, D is TRBD1 (7 bases). Trimming stripped 4 bases from V and 3 bases from J, with 20 bases between. The CDR3 covers 18 residues. CDR1 and CDR2 from the germline V gene are SGHNT and YYREEE (reference sequence). The CDR3 bases are TGTGCCAGCAGCCAGGGGAGGTCAGGGGGTTATGGGGCCAACGTCCTGACTTTC. The encoded protein is CASSQGRSGGYGANVLTF.

This clone was seen only a few times. The chain carries TRBV7-3 and TRBJ2-2, with D possibly matching TRBD2 (6 bases). Germline lookup yields CDR1 SGHTA and CDR2 FQGTGA. The CDR3 extends over 16 amino acids. Trimming stripped 5 bases from V and 1 base from J, with 14 bases between. The CDR3 sequence: CASSPLGGLNTGELFF. The CDR3 bases are TGTGCCAGCAGCCCGCTTGGGGGGTTGAACACCGGGGAGCTGTTTTTT.

The CDR3 loop is CASSLGTASQETQYF. Here the CDR3 DNA reads TGTGCCAGCAGCTTAGGGACAGCTTCTCAAGAGACCCAGTACTTC. The chain recombines TRBV7-6 with TRBJ2-5, with D perhaps matching TRBD1 (6 bases). Germline CDR1 SGHVS, CDR2 FNYEAQ. V shed 1 base and J shed 2 bases, with 11 bases lying between them. The CDR3 length is 15 residues.

This rearrangement joins TRBV5-1 to TRBJ2-7; 11 positions match TRBD1. V dropped 2 bases and J dropped 5; count of bases not matched to a gene: 3. Looked up from germline, CDR1 is SGHRS and CDR2 is YFSETQ. The CDR3 has 14 residues. CDR3 DNA: TGCGCCAGCAGCTTAGGACAGGGGGCTGACGAGCAGTACTTC. Translation: CASSLGQGADEQYF.

This chain uses TRBV5-4 with TRBJ1-3, with a possible D match to TRBD1 (6 bases). The CDR3 consists of 14 residues. The germline V gene has CDR1 SGHNT and CDR2 YYREEE (reference sequence). Trimming took 4 bases from V and 4 from J, leaving 12 bases between them. The chain's CDR3 is CASSIQGGGNTIYF. Written as DNA, the CDR3 is TGTGCCAGCAGCATACAGGGCGGAGGAAACACCATATATTTT.

The V gene is TRBV4-2, the J gene TRBJ2-3, with D perhaps TRBD1 (5 bases). This CDR3 comprises 16 residues. Looked up from germline, CDR1 is LGHNA and CDR2 is YNFKEQ. V lost 0 bases to trimming and J lost 1 base, with 11 bases between them. The CDR3 sequence is CASSQEVQGGTDTQYF. CDR3 nucleotides: TGTGCCAGCAGCCAAGAGGTCCAGGGCGGCACAGATACGCAGTATTTT.